Sequencing of this TCR beta chain was carried out in a study of T cell repertoires in cytomegalovirus infection. The wider study: TCR beta signatures that were public indicated CMV infection and matching HLA type.

Study results and caveats: The ex vivo response was dominated by HLA-C-restricted CMV-specific TCR beta clonotypes. Cumulated frequencies of public TCR beta families served to identify carriers of CMV plus the relevant HLA.

V was pared by 1 base and J by 0 bases, with 6 bases between. The CDR3 runs 14 residues. CDR1 is SGHTA, CDR2 FQGTGA, per germline. This clonotype was picked up many times. Its target is not known. TCRdb itself ran the reads through MiXCR, one entry per CDR3 protein. The data show more than 500,000 distinct CDR3 sequences, with 16% seen just once and approximately 24% held by the top ten. The V call is TRBV7-3, the J call TRBJ1-1; D is undetermined. The origin of this receptor is a human donor in good health (CMV status not recorded). Some clones in this sample may be carry-over from other donors' samples. Material: CD8+ T cells from PBMCs. The CDR3 DNA reads TGTGCCAGCAGCTTAAAGGGCGTGAACACTGAAGCTTTCTTT. Protein product: CASSLKGVNTEAFF.